The present entry profiles one T cell receptor (beta chain) with its context. Its antigen is not identified. The data belong to a study of T cell responses to AZD1222 COVID-19 vaccine. The V and J ends lost 2 bases and 8 bases respectively, with 10 bases between them. Germline CDR1 is MNHEY and CDR2 is SVGAGI. The CDR3 sequence is 12 residues long. Assay: immunoSEQ multiplex PCR; the TCRdb copy retains only in-frame clones and omits some. The sample has about 69,000 clones, 75% to 90% seen once. General study points: Mostly white British, mostly female donors; authors suggested clonal diversity may be underestimated. There were vaccine-associated CD4 TCRs across spike, dominant at 160-218 and 743-854.

The clonotype originates from an adult who received the AZD1222 COVID-19 vaccine. Here the sequenced sample was peripheral blood, taken 28 days after the second AZD1222 dose. The V gene is TRBV6-5, the J gene TRBJ2-7; D is ambiguous. CDR3 sequence: CASSYGVGQQYF. The CDR3 DNA sequence: TGTGCCAGCAGTTACGGGGTGGGCCAGCAGTACTTC.